The sequence of this T cell receptor (beta chain) was determined in a study of cytomegalovirus exposure and HLA in healthy donors. PCR was performed using 60 Vbeta and 13 Jbeta primers. The method was immunoSEQ multiplex PCR; TCRdb's version includes in-frame clones alone and lacks a portion of them. The profile shows 150,000 to 200,000 clones, about three quarters of them singletons. This clone was counted only a few times. The V and J ends lost 6 bases and 7 bases respectively, with 12 bases between them. CDR3 size: 13 residues. The germline V gene encodes CDR1 MDHEN and CDR2 SYDVKM. Sequenced sample: PBMCs. The chain uses TRBV28 and TRBJ1-4; TRBD1 might be the D (5 bases). The receptor was derived from a middle-aged woman in good health and CMV-seropositive. CDR3 loop: CASRSGPTEKLFF. The DNA of the CDR3 is TGTGCCAGCAGATCAGGGCCAACTGAAAAACTGTTTTTT.